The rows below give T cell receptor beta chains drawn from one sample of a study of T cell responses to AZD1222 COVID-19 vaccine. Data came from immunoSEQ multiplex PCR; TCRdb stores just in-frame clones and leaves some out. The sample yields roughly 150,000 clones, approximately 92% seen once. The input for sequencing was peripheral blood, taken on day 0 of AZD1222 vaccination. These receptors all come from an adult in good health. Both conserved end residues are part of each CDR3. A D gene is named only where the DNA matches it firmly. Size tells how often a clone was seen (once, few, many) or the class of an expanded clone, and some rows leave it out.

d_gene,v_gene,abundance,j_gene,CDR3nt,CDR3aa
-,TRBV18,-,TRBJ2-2,TGTGCCAGCTCACCTCCCAGCAGGCTCACCGGGGAGCTGTTTTTT,CASSPPSRLTGELFF
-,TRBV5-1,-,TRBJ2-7,TGCGCCAGCAGCTTGGGCCGGGGGGCGAGGGCCTACGAGCAGTACTTC,CASSLGRGARAYEQYF
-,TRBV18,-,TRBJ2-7,TGTGCCAGCTCACCACCTGTGGTTTCCTACGAGCAGTACTTC,CASSPPVVSYEQYF
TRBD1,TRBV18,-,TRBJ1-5,TGTGCCAGCTCAACGGACAGGGTAACTTCTGGGGTTTATCAGCCCCAGCATTTT,CASSTDRVTSGVYQPQHF
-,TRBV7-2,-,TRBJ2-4,TGTGCCAGCAGCTTAAGGCAGGGGAACATTCAGTACTTC,CASSLRQGNIQYF
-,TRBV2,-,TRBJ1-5,TGTGCCAGCAGCGTGGACAGATTGGCCCAGCATTTT,CASSVDRLAQHF
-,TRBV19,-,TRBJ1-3,TGTGCCAGTAGTAGACTACAGGGCTCTGGAAACACCATATATTTT,CASSRLQGSGNTIYF
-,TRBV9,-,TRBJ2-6,TGTGCCAGCAGCGAACCTCTCTCTGGGGCCAACGTCCTGACTTTC,CASSEPLSGANVLTF
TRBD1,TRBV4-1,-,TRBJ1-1,TGCGCCAGCAGCCCGACAGGGTCGGGCGGGGGGAACACTGAAGCTTTCTTT,CASSPTGSGGGNTEAFF
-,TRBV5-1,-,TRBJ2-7,TGCGCCAGCAGCTTGGTTAGCGGCGAGCAGTACTTC,CASSLVSGEQYF
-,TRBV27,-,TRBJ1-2,TGTGCCAGCCGTCCTCGAGGGGCGAATCCCCCGACCAACTACACCTTC,CASRPRGANPPTNYTF
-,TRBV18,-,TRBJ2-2,TGTGCCAGCTCACCCGCGGGACTGAACACCGGGGAGCTGTTTTTT,CASSPAGLNTGELFF
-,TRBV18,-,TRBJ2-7,TGTGCCAGCTCAACCCAGGGGACCTACGAGCAGTACTTC,CASSTQGTYEQYF
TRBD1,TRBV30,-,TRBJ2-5,TGTGCCTGGAGTGTGGGGGCAGGGGGCCTGGAGACCCAGTACTTC,CAWSVGAGGLETQYF
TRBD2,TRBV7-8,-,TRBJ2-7,TGTGCCAGCAGCCCTCCTCCCTTCCGGGGGACGAGAATAGTAGCGGGAGGCTCCTACGAGCAGTACTTC,CASSPPPFRGTRIVAGGSYEQYF
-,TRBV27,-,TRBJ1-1,TGTGCCAGCAGTTTTTGGCCCTCGAACACTGAAGCTTTCTTT,CASSFWPSNTEAFF
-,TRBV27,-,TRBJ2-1,TGTGCCAGCAGTTACGGGGGGACAGGAGTTTACAATGAGCAGTTCTTC,CASSYGGTGVYNEQFF
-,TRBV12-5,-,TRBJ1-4,TGTGCTAGTGGTTTGGACAGCAAGAGGGAAAAACTGTTTTTT,CASGLDSKREKLFF
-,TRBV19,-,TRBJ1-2,TGTGCCAGTAGCCGGGGAGCGACAGCGTCCGTTTATGGCTACACCTTC,CASSRGATASVYGYTF
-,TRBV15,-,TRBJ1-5,TGTGCCACCAGCAGATTAGGCTTAAACCAGCCCCAGCATTTT,CATSRLGLNQPQHF
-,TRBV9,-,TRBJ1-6,TGTGCCAGCAGCGTAGATGGGCACGGGGATTCACCCCTCCACTTT,CASSVDGHGDSPLHF
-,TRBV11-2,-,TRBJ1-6,TGTGCCAGCAGCTTATCCGGGAGCTCCTATAATTCACCCCTCCACTTT,CASSLSGSSYNSPLHF
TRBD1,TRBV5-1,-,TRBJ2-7,TGCGCCAGCAGCCCGGGCTGGGACAGGTCCTACGAGCAGTACTTC,CASSPGWDRSYEQYF
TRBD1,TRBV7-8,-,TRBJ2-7,TGTGCCAGCAGCCTAGCCCGGGACAGGGCGTACGAGCAGTACTTC,CASSLARDRAYEQYF
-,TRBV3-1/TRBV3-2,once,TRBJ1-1,TGTGCCAGCAGCCAAGATTTTGGTGAACGGGGCGCCCGAAGGGGAGCTTTCTTT,CASSQDFGERGARRGAFF
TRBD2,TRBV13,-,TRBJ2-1,TGTGCCAGCAGCTTCCGGACTAGCGGGATTTACAATGAGCAGTTCTTC,CASSFRTSGIYNEQFF
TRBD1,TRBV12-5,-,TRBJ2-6,TGTGCTAGTGGTTTGAACAGGGGGCCCGGGGCCAACGTCCTGACTTTC,CASGLNRGPGANVLTF
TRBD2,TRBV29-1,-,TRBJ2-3,TGCAGCGTTACTAGCGGGAGTTCAGATACGCAGTATTTT,CSVTSGSSDTQYF
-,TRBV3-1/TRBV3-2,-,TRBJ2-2,TGTGCCAGCAGCCACAAAGTAGGGAACGGGGAGCTGTTTTTT,CASSHKVGNGELFF
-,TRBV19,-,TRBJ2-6,TGTGCCAGTAGTTATCAGGGGTACCTCGGAGGGGCCAACGTCCTGACTTTC,CASSYQGYLGGANVLTF
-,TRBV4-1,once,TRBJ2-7,TGCGCCAGCAGCCAGACCGGGGCTCCTTCCTACGAGCAGTACTTC,CASSQTGAPSYEQYF
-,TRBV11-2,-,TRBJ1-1,TGTGCCAGCAGCTTCCCGATGAACACTGAAGCTTTCTTT,CASSFPMNTEAFF